This T cell receptor (beta chain) appears in the sequencing data of a study of cytomegalovirus exposure and HLA in healthy donors. CDR1 is SNHLY, CDR2 FYNNEI, per germline. The CDR3 contains 12 residues. Trimming at V came to 4 bases and at J to 3 bases, leaving 0 bases not matched to a gene. PCR amplification relied on 60 Vbeta primers (plus 13 Jbeta primers). Clones were read by immunoSEQ multiplex PCR, and TCRdb kept only the in-frame ones, dropping some. The profile shows about 140,000 clones, around 75% of them singletons. Material for sequencing was PBMCs. This chain links TRBV2 with TRBJ2-7, with 7 bases identical to TRBD1. The clonotype originates from a man aged 40-55 years in good health and CMV-seronegative. The CDR3 loop is CASSGDSYEQYF. In nucleotides, the CDR3 is TGTGCCAGCAGTGGGGACAGCTACGAGCAGTACTTC.